This T cell receptor beta chain was captured in a study of cytomegalovirus exposure and HLA in healthy donors. Study-wide results and limits: Trimming of TCR beta V- and J-genes showed a link, identified in a later analysis, to a missense DCLRE1C variant.

Vbeta (60) and Jbeta (13) primers were used in the PCR. TCRdb's table, derived via immunoSEQ multiplex PCR, lists solely in-frame clones and lacks some. The sample has some 150,000 clones, approximately 80% seen once. In regard to this clone: Its antigen remains unknown.

The germline CDR1 and CDR2 sequences are SGHKS and YYEKEE (reference sequence). This CDR3 region has 14 residues. Trimming took 1 base from V and 6 from J; bases not matched to a gene: 4. Unrecorded immune exposures were likely, despite nominal health at sampling. Input material: PBMCs. The TCR originated in a woman between 18 and 30 years old in good health and CMV-seronegative. The chain links TRBV5-5 to TRBJ2-3, with 8 bases matching TRBD2. CDR3 DNA: TGTGCCAGCAGCTTGCGGGGGGGGACGGATACGCAGTATTTT. Its translation: CASSLRGGTDTQYF.